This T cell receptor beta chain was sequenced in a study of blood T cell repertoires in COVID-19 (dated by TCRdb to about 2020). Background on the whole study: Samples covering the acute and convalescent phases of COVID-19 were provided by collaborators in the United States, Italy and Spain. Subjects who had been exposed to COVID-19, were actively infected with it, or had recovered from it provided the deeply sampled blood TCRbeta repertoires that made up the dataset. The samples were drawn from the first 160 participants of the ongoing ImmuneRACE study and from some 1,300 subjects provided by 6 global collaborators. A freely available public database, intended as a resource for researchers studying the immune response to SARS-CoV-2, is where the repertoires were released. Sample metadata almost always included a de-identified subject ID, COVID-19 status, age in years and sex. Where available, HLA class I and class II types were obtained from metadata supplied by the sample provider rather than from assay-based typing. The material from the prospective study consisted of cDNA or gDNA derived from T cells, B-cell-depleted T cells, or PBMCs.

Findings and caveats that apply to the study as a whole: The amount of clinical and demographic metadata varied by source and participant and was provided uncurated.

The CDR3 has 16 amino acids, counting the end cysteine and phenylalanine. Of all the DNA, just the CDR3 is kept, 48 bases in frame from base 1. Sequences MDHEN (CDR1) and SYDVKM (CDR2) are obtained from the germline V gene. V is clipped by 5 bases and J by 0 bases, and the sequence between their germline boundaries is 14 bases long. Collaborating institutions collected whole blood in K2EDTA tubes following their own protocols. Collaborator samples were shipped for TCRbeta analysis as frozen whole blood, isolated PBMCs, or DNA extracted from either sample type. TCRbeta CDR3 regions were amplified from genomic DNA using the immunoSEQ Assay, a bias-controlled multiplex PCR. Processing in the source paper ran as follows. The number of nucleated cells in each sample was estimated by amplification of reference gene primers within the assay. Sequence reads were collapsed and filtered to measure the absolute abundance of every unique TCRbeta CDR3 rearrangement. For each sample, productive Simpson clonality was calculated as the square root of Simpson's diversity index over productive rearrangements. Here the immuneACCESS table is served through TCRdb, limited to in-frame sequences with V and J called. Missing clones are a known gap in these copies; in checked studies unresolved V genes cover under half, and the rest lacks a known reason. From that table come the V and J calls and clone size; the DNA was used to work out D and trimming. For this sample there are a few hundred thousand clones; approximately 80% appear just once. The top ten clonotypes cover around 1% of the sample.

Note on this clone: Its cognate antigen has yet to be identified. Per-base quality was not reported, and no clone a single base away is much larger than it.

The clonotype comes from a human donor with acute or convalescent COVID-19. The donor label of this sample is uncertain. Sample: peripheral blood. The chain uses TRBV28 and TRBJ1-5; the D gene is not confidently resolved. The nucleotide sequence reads TGTGCCAGCAGTGGAATTCAGGTGCGTAGCAATCAGCCCCAGCATTTT. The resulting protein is CASSGIQVRSNQPQHF.